Shown below are 30 T cell receptor beta chains from a single sample sequenced in a study of OX40 agonist ivuxolimab in advanced cancers. Generated by immunoSEQ multiplex PCR, the TCRdb table keeps only in-frame clones and is missing some. The table includes about 81,000 clones, around 85% detected once. The sequenced sample was CD4+ or CD8+ T cells sorted from blood, obtained in a trial of the OX40 agonist ivuxolimab. The receptors shown here come from an adult with an advanced solid tumor such as melanoma, head and neck, liver or kidney cancer.

V gene TRBV5-1 combines with J gene TRBJ2-1; D call uncertain. CDR3 length equals 14 residues. V was trimmed by 0 bases and J by 6 bases, leaving 10 bases between them. Germline V gene lookup returns CDR1 SGHRS and CDR2 YFSETQ. The CDR3 loop reads CASSLAWRGNEQFF. CDR3 bases: TGCGCCAGCAGCTTGGCCTGGCGTGGCAATGAGCAGTTCTTC. The entire variable domain, with the rest obtained from reference TRBV5-1 and TRBJ2-1, is as follows: KAGVTQTPRYLIKTRGQQVTLSCSPISGHRSVSWYQQTPGQGLQFLFEYFSETQRNKGNFPGRFSGRQFSNSRSEMNVSTLELGDSALYLCASSLAWRGNEQFFGPGTRLTVL.

The genes are TRBV9 and TRBJ2-1; 8 bases are a match to TRBD2. The CDR3 runs 15 residues. Germline V CDR1 and CDR2: SGDLS, YYNGEE. J lost 9 bases, V lost 0 bases, and 8 bases had no gene match. In nucleotides, the CDR3 is TGTGCCAGCAGCGTAGGGTCAGCGGGAGAGGCTGAGCAGTTCTTC. This gives the protein CASSVGSAGEAEQFF.

The CDR3 loop reads CATRTGVSFEKLFF. CDR3 bases: TGTGCCACCCGGACAGGAGTCTCGTTCGAAAAACTGTTTTTT. The V and J genes are TRBV6-1 and TRBJ1-4; TRBD1 agrees at 7 bases. Germline values: CDR1 MNHNS, CDR2 SASEGT. V was pared by 10 bases and J by 8 bases, with 13 bases of the junction left unmatched. The CDR3 spans 14 residues.

The chain combines TRBV6-1 with TRBJ1-4, with TRBD1 identical over 10 bases. The V and J ends lost 4 bases and 8 bases, in that order; junction bases with no gene match: 7. Germline CDR1 reads MNHNS; CDR2 reads SASEGT. CDR3 length equals 15 residues. The CDR3 sequence is CASSVTGGAREKLFF. The DNA of the CDR3 is TGTGCCAGCAGTGTGACAGGGGGCGCTCGGGAAAAACTGTTTTTT.

The CDR3 DNA reads TGCAGCGGATTGACCGGACCGCGGCGGGAGACAGCTTTCTTT. It specifies CSGLTGPRRETAFF. The gene calls are TRBV29-1 and TRBJ1-1; D remains unclear. V lost 7 bases, J lost 10 bases, and 25 bases lay in between. This CDR3 contains 14 residues. Germline V gene lookup returns CDR1 SQVTM and CDR2 ANQGSEA.

The rearrangement uses TRBV15 and TRBJ2-1; TRBD2 agrees at 8 bases. The CDR3 contains 15 residues. V lost 4 bases, J lost 2 bases, and 4 bases stayed unmatched. Germline V gene sequence: CDR1 LNHNV, CDR2 YYDKDF (reference sequence). The CDR3 nucleotides read TGTGCCACCAGCAACCCGGGACTAGCCTACAATGAGCAGTTCTTC. It yields the protein CATSNPGLAYNEQFF.

In this sample, this clone turned up once. The gene calls are TRBV6-6 and TRBJ2-7; TRBD2 matches at 7 bases. This CDR3 has 13 residues. Germline CDR1 is MNHNY and CDR2 is SVGAGI (reference sequence). J gave up 0 bases and V 4 bases, and 0 bases lay outside the gene matches. The chain's CDR3 is CASSSSGSYEQYV. In DNA, the CDR3 is TGTGCCAGCAGTTCTAGCGGCTCCTACGAGCAGTACGTC.

CDR3 loop: CASSQFIAGENEQYV. CDR3 nucleotide sequence: TGCGCCAGCAGCCAGTTTATAGCGGGGGAAAACGAGCAGTACGTC. The V call is TRBV4-1, the J call TRBJ2-7, with 9 bases that match TRBD2. This CDR3 spans 15 amino acids. V trimming: 3 bases; J trimming: 5 bases; junction bases outside the gene matches: 8. Per germline, CDR1 MGHRA and CDR2 YSYEKL.

CDR3: CASSDQRRAGDNSPGELFF. The CDR3 bases are TGTGCCAGCAGTGACCAAAGACGGGCAGGGGATAATAGTCCCGGGGAGCTGTTTTTT. The chain combines TRBV2 with TRBJ2-2, with a weak D call TRBD1 (6 bases). The germline V gene encodes CDR1 SNHLY and CDR2 FYNNEI. The CDR3 runs 19 residues. V gave up 3 bases and J gave up 6 bases, with 26 bases separating them.

The V gene is TRBV7-9, the J gene TRBJ2-5, with D perhaps TRBD1 or TRBD2 (6 bases each). The ends were cut back, 6 bases at V and 5 bases at J, with 16 bases in the middle. The CDR3 totals 14 residues. In germline, CDR1 is SEHNR, CDR2 FQNEAQ (reference sequence). The CDR3 loop reads CASRAGVAGETQYF. CDR3 DNA: TGTGCCAGCAGGGCAGGGGTGGCGGGGGAGACCCAGTACTTC.

The chain has TRBV28 and TRBJ1-5, with 9 nucleotides matching TRBD1. The germline gives CDR1 MDHEN, CDR2 SYDVKM. The CDR3 contains 16 residues. Unmatched junction bases numbered 9, after V lost 5 bases and J lost 4 bases. For the CDR3, the DNA is TGTGCCAGCAGTGGGTCGGGACAGGGCCTGAATCAGCCCCAGCATTTT. Amino acids: CASSGSGQGLNQPQHF. The whole variable domain, filled in from reference TRBV28 and TRBJ1-5, reads DVKVTQSSRYLVKRTGEKVFLECVQDMDHENMFWYRQDPGLGLRLIYFSYDVKMKEKGDIPEGYSVSREKKERFSLILESASTNQTSMYLCASSGSGQGLNQPQHFGDGTRLSIL.

This clone was seen just once. This rearrangement joins TRBV28 to TRBJ2-2, with 7 bases fitting TRBD2. Losses at the gene ends were 5 bases for V and 3 bases for J; bases not matched to a gene: 9. The CDR3 is 16 residues long. CDR1 is MDHEN, CDR2 SYDVKM, per germline. CDR3 in amino acids: CASSRPSGMDTGELFF. The CDR3, as DNA: TGTGCCAGCAGTAGGCCTAGCGGTATGGACACCGGGGAGCTGTTTTTT.

The V and J genes are TRBV27 and TRBJ1-2; 8 bases fit TRBD1. The ends lost 8 bases at V and 4 bases at J; junction bases unmatched: 9. CDR1 and CDR2 from the germline V gene are MNHEY and SMNVEV (reference sequence). The CDR3 runs 14 residues. CDR3 sequence: CASLPRTGFYGYTF. The CDR3 coding sequence is TGTGCCAGCCTCCCCCGGACAGGGTTCTATGGCTACACCTTC.

The chain couples TRBV9 to TRBJ2-2; D remains unclear. V was cut by 3 bases and J by 2 bases, with 17 bases left in between. Looked up from germline, CDR1 is SGDLS and CDR2 is YYNGEE. The CDR3 totals 17 residues. CDR3 protein: CASSAHSGRANTGELFF. Here the CDR3 DNA reads TGTGCCAGCAGCGCACACTCCGGACGGGCAAACACCGGGGAGCTGTTTTTT.

This sequence joins TRBV5-1 and TRBJ1-6; TRBD1 aligns across 10 bases. Germline lookup yields CDR1 SGHRS and CDR2 YFSETQ. With V trimmed by 2 bases and J by 6 bases, 11 bases remained unmatched. There are 18 residues in the CDR3. CDR3 sequence: CASSFGTGEIWSNSPLHF. CDR3 nucleotide sequence: TGCGCCAGCAGCTTCGGGACAGGGGAAATATGGAGTAATTCACCCCTCCACTTT.

The J gene is TRBJ1-1, the V gene TRBV11-1, with D possibly TRBD1 on 6 matching bases. With 7 bases removed from V and 8 bases from J, the gap between germline ends came to 14 bases. The germline V gene encodes CDR1 SGHAT and CDR2 FQDESV (reference sequence). This CDR3 comprises 12 residues. CDR3 residues: CASTLGRGEAFF. The CDR3 DNA reads as TGTGCCAGCACCCTAGGCAGGGGAGAAGCTTTCTTT.

This clone appeared a few times. This sequence joins TRBV14 and TRBJ2-1; D unresolved. Between the trimmed V and J ends, which lost 1 base and 7 bases, there was a span of 8 bases. This CDR3 contains 13 residues. Germline CDR1 reads SGHDN; CDR2 reads FVKESK. This chain's CDR3 is CASSQVQWNEQFF. The CDR3 coding sequence is TGTGCCAGCAGCCAAGTACAGTGGAATGAGCAGTTCTTC.

The rearrangement joins TRBV2 to TRBJ2-1; D is ambiguous. The CDR3 runs 13 residues. Per the germline V gene, CDR1 is SNHLY and CDR2 is FYNNEI. Trimming left V 8 bases short and J 9 bases short, with 17 bases between. In DNA, the CDR3 is TGTGCCAGCCGCCGTAATGGGATTGGTGAGCAGTTCTTC. This translates into CASRRNGIGEQFF.

The rearrangement joins TRBV5-1 to TRBJ1-4; 9 positions agree with TRBD1. The CDR3 length is 17 residues. Germline loops: CDR1 SGHRS, CDR2 YFSETQ. V lost 2 bases to trimming and J lost 8 bases; unmatched junction nucleotides: 13. CDR3 sequence (DNA): TGCGCCAGCAGCTTCGGCCGGGACAGGGCCATTGGGGAAAAACTGTTTTTT. Amino acid sequence: CASSFGRDRAIGEKLFF.

The rearrangement joins TRBV7-2 to TRBJ2-7, with D possibly matching TRBD2 (6 bases). Germline V gene lookup returns CDR1 SGHTA and CDR2 FQGNSA. The CDR3 is 14 residues long. V was trimmed by 0 bases and J by 3 bases, leaving 9 bases between them. CDR3: CASSLAGGLYEQYF. The CDR3, as DNA: TGTGCCAGCAGCTTAGCGGGAGGACTCTACGAGCAGTACTTC.

The chain carries TRBV18 and TRBJ2-6, with TRBD2 as a possible D gene (5 bases). There are 21 residues in the CDR3. V lost 3 bases and J 0 bases, leaving 24 bases between the germline ends. Germline V gene sequence: CDR1 KGHSH, CDR2 LQKENI. CDR3 DNA sequence: TGTGCCAGCTCACCTTTATATGGAATGAGCCGGGAAAGCTCTGGGGCCAACGTCCTGACTTTC. It encodes CASSPLYGMSRESSGANVLTF.

The chain employs TRBV10-3 and TRBJ1-2; unclear D gene. Trimming left V 4 bases short and J 8 bases short, with 17 bases between. The CDR3 runs to 14 residues. CDR1 is ENHRY, CDR2 SYGVKD, per germline. CDR3 sequence: CAISAQYQKDGYTF. CDR3 DNA sequence: TGTGCCATCAGTGCCCAATACCAGAAAGACGGCTACACCTTC.

The chain combines TRBV28 with TRBJ1-5, with 8 bases matching TRBD1. Germline-derived CDR1 and CDR2 are MDHEN and SYDVKM. Unmatched junction bases numbered 5, after V lost 6 bases and J lost 7 bases. The CDR3 runs to 13 residues. The CDR3 region is CASSRTGGQPQHF. The DNA for the CDR3 is TGTGCCAGCAGCCGTACAGGGGGGCAGCCCCAGCATTTT.

The rearrangement joins TRBV30 to TRBJ2-5; TRBD2 might be the D (5 bases). This CDR3 region has 14 residues. Germline lookup yields CDR1 GTSNPN and CDR2 SVGIG (reference sequence). V lost 2 bases to trimming and J lost 5 bases, with 15 bases between them. As DNA, the CDR3 is TGTGCCTGGAGTCCCCCGGGATTCGGCGAGACCCAGTACTTC. It is translated as CAWSPPGFGETQYF.

This chain connects TRBV11-2 to TRBJ2-3; D gene unclear. The CDR3 loop spans 14 amino acids. The germline V gene encodes CDR1 SGHAT and CDR2 FQNNGV. Deletions cut 4 bases from V and 2 bases from J, with 10 bases between. CDR3 protein: CASSSLSSTDTQYF. Written as DNA, the CDR3 is TGTGCCAGCAGCTCGTTGTCCTCCACAGATACGCAGTATTTT.

The V call is TRBV27, the J call TRBJ2-1; D is uncertain. The CDR3 contains 15 residues. V was pared by 5 bases and J by 4 bases, with 15 bases between. Germline CDR1 is MNHEY and CDR2 is SMNVEV (reference sequence). CDR3 bases: TGTGCCAGCAGTGTAGACCTAGAAGTTTACAATGAGCAGTTCTTC. Encoded protein: CASSVDLEVYNEQFF.

The chain uses TRBV7-3 and TRBJ1-2; D gene uncertain. The CDR3 length is 13 residues. Germline-derived CDR1 and CDR2 are SGHTA and FQGTGA. V shed 3 bases and J shed 4 bases, with 9 bases lying between them. The CDR3 nucleotides read TGTGCCAGCAGCTTTGACCGGAGCTATGGCTACACCTTC. Protein: CASSFDRSYGYTF.

The rearrangement joins TRBV4-1 to TRBJ1-3; perhaps TRBD1 as D (6 bases). Trimming left V 1 base short and J 0 bases short, with 10 bases between. CDR1 and CDR2 (germline): MGHRA, YSYEKL. The CDR3 extends over 16 amino acids. The CDR3 is CASSQAQGTSGNTIYF. CDR3 in DNA: TGCGCCAGCAGCCAAGCGCAGGGGACCTCTGGAAACACCATATATTTT.

This clone is a singleton in its sample. The V and J genes are TRBV5-1 and TRBJ2-7; the D call may be TRBD1 or TRBD2 (5 bases each). Germline CDR1 reads SGHRS; CDR2 reads YFSETQ. V gave up 0 bases and J gave up 6 bases, with 16 bases separating them. The length of the CDR3 is 15 residues. The CDR3 sequence: CASSLGFQVGAEQYF. CDR3 nucleotides: TGCGCCAGCAGCTTGGGATTCCAGGTCGGGGCCGAGCAGTACTTC.

The chain carries TRBV2 and TRBJ2-3; the match to TRBD2 covers 9 bases. CDR1 is SNHLY, CDR2 FYNNEI, per germline. Germline trimming cut 6 bases from V and 2 bases from J; bases unmatched to any gene: 6. The CDR3 extends over 15 amino acids. The CDR3 DNA reads TGTGCCAGCAGGATAATAGCGGGGGCCACAGATACGCAGTATTTT. This sequence encodes CASRIIAGATDTQYF.